This TCR beta chain was documented in a study of shared clonotypes between healthy human individuals. Findings and caveats of the study: Non-shared clonotypes were found to have lower generation probabilities than the clonotypes that were shared by all four of the sorted-subset donors. Larger richness was generally estimated for naive than memory subsets.

On this clone itself: The antigen is not known.

Generated by immunoSEQ multiplex PCR, the TCRdb table keeps only in-frame clones and is missing some. The sample yields about 820,000 clones, almost 95% seen once. CD45RO-negative, CCR7-positively selected cells formed the naive CD8 fraction, excluding terminally differentiated effector memory CD45RA+ cells. The germline V gene has CDR1 SGHAT and CDR2 FQNNGV. V lost 5 bases to trimming and J lost 7 bases; unmatched junction nucleotides: 14. This CDR3 is 16 amino acids long. The chain employs TRBV11-2 and TRBJ2-5, with 9 bases fitting TRBD2. Specimen: naive CD8+ T cells sorted from blood. The TCR was taken from a man aged 25 to 40 in good health. The CDR3 DNA reads as TGTGCCAGCAGCAACTACGCGGTAGCGGGAGATGTGACCCAGTACTTC. This sequence encodes CASSNYAVAGDVTQYF.